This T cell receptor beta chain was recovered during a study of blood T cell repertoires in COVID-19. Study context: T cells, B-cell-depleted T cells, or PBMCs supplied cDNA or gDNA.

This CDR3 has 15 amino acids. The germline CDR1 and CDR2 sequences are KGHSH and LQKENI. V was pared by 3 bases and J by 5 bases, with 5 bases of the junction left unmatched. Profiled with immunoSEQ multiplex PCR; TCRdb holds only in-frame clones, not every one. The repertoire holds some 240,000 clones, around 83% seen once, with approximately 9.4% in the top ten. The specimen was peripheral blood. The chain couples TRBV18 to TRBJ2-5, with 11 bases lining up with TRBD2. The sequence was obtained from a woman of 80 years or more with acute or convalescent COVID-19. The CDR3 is CASSPGLAGGETQYF. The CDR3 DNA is TGTGCCAGCTCACCTGGCCTAGCGGGAGGCGAGACCCAGTACTTC. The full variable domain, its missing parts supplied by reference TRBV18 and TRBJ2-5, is NAGVMQNPRHLVRRRGQEARLRCSPMKGHSHVYWYRQLPEEGLKFMVYLQKENIIDESGMPKERFSAEFPKEGPSILRIQQVVRGDSAAYFCASSPGLAGGETQYFGPGTRLLVL.